Listed below are T cell receptor beta chains from one sample, sequenced in a study of blood T cell repertoires in COVID-19. Assay: immunoSEQ multiplex PCR; the TCRdb copy retains only in-frame clones and omits some. The sample consists of a few hundred thousand clones, about four fifths of them appearing once. Sequenced material: peripheral blood. These receptors were taken from a person between 70 and 80 years old with COVID-19, enrolled during active disease. CDR3s include the opening cysteine and the closing phenylalanine or tryptophan. Each record gives: clone size, J gene, V gene, D gene, CDR3 protein, CDR3 DNA. The D gene is left open where the match is weak. For some rows the clone size is stated as once, few or many, or as a class when expanded; others skip it.

>NA|TRBJ1-2|TRBV7-2|NA
CASSAGTLSHGYTF
TGTGCCAGCAGCGCAGGGACTTTGTCTCATGGCTACACCTTC
>NA|TRBJ2-6|TRBV7-3|NA
CASSLMAGGANVLTF
TGTGCCAGCAGCTTAATGGCAGGTGGGGCCAACGTCCTGACTTTC
>NA|TRBJ2-1|TRBV19|TRBD2
CASSLGTSSDEQFF
TGTGCCAGTAGTTTAGGGACTAGCAGCGATGAGCAGTTCTTC
>NA|TRBJ1-2|TRBV5-6|TRBD1
CASSRRGQGSLRYGYTF
TGTGCCAGCAGCCGTAGGGGACAGGGATCCCTTCGGTATGGCTACACCTTC
>NA|TRBJ1-5|TRBV28|NA
CASSFGGAGQPQHF
TGTGCCAGCAGTTTTGGGGGCGCAGGACAGCCCCAGCATTTT
>NA|TRBJ1-2|TRBV7-2|TRBD1
CASSLAGQGATLYGYTF
TGTGCCAGCAGCTTAGCGGGACAGGGGGCGACACTATATGGCTACACCTTC
>NA|TRBJ1-6|TRBV18|NA
CASSLLDRNNSPLHF
TGTGCCAGCTCTCTATTGGACAGAAATAATTCACCCCTCCACTTT
>NA|TRBJ1-1|TRBV7-8|NA
CASSLKRGMNTEAFF
TGTGCCAGCAGCTTAAAGAGAGGGATGAACACTGAAGCTTTCTTT
>NA|TRBJ1-4|TRBV19|TRBD1
CASRRTGEEKLFF
TGTGCCAGTAGGCGGACAGGGGAGGAAAAACTGTTTTTT
>NA|TRBJ1-5|TRBV5-4|TRBD1
CASSFKTSGTGSNQPQHF
TGTGCCAGCAGCTTTAAAACCTCCGGGACAGGAAGCAATCAGCCCCAGCATTTT
>NA|TRBJ1-6|TRBV28|TRBD1
CASSIQGSYSPLHF
TGTGCCAGCAGCATACAGGGGTCGTATTCACCCCTCCACTTT
>few|TRBJ1-2|TRBV7-9|NA
CASSLAMGAYGYTF
TGTGCCAGCAGCTTAGCCATGGGGGCCTATGGCTACACCTTC
>NA|TRBJ1-4|TRBV4-3|NA
CASSQEVGLLAKGLFF
TGCGCCAGCAGCCAAGAGGTCGGACTGCTCGCGAAAGGGCTGTTTTTT
>NA|TRBJ1-1|TRBV4-1|NA
CASSQDYRAFF
TGCGCCAGCAGCCAAGATTATCGGGCTTTCTTT
>NA|TRBJ1-1|TRBV5-1|TRBD1
CASSSGTATASEAFF
TGCGCCAGCAGCTCAGGGACAGCCACCGCTTCTGAAGCTTTCTTT
>NA|TRBJ1-6|TRBV4-3|TRBD1
CASSQAGLAGGNLNSPLHF
TGCGCCAGCAGCCAAGCGGGTTTAGCAGGGGGCAATTTAAATTCACCCCTCCACTTT
>once|TRBJ2-1|TRBV28|TRBD1
CASGTVSYNEQFF
TGTGCCAGTGGGACAGTCTCCTACAATGAGCAGTTCTTC
>NA|TRBJ2-2|TRBV6-2/TRBV6-3|TRBD1
CASSATGGLGGELFF
TGTGCCAGCAGTGCGACAGGGGGCTTAGGCGGGGAGCTGTTTTTT
>NA|TRBJ1-1|TRBV6-5|NA
CASSSPTESNTEAFF
TGTGCCAGCAGTTCACCGACAGAGTCGAACACTGAAGCTTTCTTT
>NA|TRBJ1-3|TRBV10-3|NA
CAISATTRSGSGNTIYF
TGTGCCATCAGTGCCACGACCCGGAGCGGCTCTGGAAACACCATATATTTT
>few|TRBJ1-4|TRBV15|NA
CATSRDPGEKLFF
TGTGCCACCAGCAGAGACCCCGGGGAAAAACTGTTTTTT
>NA|TRBJ2-5|TRBV4-3|TRBD1
CASSQERQGIGQETQYF
TGCGCCAGCAGCCAAGAGAGACAGGGGATTGGGCAAGAGACCCAGTACTTC
>NA|TRBJ2-2|TRBV29-1|TRBD1
CSVESPRAGGHGELFF
TGCAGCGTTGAATCCCCCCGGGCAGGGGGCCACGGGGAGCTGTTTTTT
>NA|TRBJ2-1|TRBV6-2/TRBV6-3|NA
CASSYVAGEQFF
TGTGCCAGCAGTTACGTGGCGGGTGAGCAGTTCTTC
>NA|TRBJ2-5|TRBV9|TRBD2
CASSVRGLAGETQYF
TGTGCCAGCAGCGTGAGGGGACTAGCGGGCGAGACCCAGTACTTC